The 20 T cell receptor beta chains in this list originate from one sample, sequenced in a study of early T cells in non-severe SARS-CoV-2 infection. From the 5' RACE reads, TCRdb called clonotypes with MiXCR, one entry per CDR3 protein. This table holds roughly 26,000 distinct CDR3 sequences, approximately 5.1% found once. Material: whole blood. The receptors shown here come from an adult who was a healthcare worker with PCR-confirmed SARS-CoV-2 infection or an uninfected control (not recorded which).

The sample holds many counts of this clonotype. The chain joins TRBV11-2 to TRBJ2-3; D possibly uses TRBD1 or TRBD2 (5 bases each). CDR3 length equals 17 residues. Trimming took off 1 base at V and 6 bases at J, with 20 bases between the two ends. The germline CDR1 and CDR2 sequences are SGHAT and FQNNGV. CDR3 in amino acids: CASSLVGGNRRPDTQYF. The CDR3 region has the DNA TGTGCCAGCAGCTTAGTTGGGGGAAACAGGCGTCCGGATACGCAGTATTTT.

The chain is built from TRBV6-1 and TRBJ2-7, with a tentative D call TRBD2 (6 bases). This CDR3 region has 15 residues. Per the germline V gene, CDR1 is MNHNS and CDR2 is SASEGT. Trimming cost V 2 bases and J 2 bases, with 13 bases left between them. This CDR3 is CASSEYGGLTYEQYF. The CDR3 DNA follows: TGTGCCAGCAGTGAATATGGAGGGCTAACCTACGAGCAGTACTTC.

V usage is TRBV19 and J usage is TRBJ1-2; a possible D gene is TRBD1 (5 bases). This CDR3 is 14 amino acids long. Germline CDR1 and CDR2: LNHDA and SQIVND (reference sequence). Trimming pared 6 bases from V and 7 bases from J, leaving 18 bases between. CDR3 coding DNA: TGTGCCAGTAGCCCGCAGGGAGGTGGATTTGGCTACACCTTC. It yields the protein CASSPQGGGFGYTF. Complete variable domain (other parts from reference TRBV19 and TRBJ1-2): DGGITQSPKYLFRKEGQNVTLSCEQNLNHDAMYWYRQDPGQGLRLIYYSQIVNDFQKGDIAEGYSVSREKKESFPLTVTSAQKNPTAFYLCASSPQGGGFGYTFGSGTRLTVV.

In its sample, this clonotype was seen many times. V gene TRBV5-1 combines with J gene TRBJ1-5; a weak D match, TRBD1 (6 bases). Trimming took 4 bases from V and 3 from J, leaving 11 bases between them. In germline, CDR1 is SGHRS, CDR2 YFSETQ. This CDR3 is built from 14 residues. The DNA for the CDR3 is TGCGCCAGCAGCACCGGACAGAACAATCAGCCCCAGCATTTT. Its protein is CASSTGQNNQPQHF.

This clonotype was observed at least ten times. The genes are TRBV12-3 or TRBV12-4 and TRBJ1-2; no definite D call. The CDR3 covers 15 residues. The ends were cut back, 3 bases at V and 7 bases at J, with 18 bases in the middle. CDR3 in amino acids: CASSFRRLVYPGYTF. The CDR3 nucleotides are TGTGCCAGCAGTTTTAGGAGGCTTGTTTACCCTGGCTACACCTTC.

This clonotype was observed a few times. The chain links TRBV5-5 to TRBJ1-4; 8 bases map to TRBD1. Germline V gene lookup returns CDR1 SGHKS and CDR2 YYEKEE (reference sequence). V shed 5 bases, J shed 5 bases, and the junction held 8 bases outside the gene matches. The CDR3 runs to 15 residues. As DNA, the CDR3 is TGTGCCAGCAGTTCCTCGGGACAGGAAAATGAAAAACTGTTTTTT. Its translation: CASSSSGQENEKLFF.

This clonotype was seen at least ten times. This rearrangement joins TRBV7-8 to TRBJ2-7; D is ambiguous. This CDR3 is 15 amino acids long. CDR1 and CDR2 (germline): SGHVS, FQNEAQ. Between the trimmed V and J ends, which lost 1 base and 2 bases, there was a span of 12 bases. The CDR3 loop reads CASSLGASPTYEQYF. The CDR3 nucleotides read TGTGCCAGCAGCTTAGGAGCGTCCCCAACCTACGAGCAGTACTTC.

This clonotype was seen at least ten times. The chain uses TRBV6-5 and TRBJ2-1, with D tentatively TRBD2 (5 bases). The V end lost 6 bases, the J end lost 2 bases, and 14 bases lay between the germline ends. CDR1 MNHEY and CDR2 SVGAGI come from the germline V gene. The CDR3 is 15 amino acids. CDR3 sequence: CASRQSERAYNEQFF. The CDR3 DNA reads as TGTGCCAGCAGGCAATCGGAGAGGGCCTACAATGAGCAGTTCTTC.

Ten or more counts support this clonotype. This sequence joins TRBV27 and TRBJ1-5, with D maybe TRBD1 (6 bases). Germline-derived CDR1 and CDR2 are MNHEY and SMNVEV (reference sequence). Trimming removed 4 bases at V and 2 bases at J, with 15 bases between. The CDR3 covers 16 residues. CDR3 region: CASSSRSRGGNQPQHF. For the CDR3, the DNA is TGTGCCAGCAGTTCCCGGAGCAGGGGCGGCAATCAGCCCCAGCATTTT.

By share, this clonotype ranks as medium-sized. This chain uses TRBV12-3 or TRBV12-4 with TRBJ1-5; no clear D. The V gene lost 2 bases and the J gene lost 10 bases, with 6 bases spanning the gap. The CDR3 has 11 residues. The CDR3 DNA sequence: TGTGCCAGCAGTTTATACCCTCCCCAGCATTTT. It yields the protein CASSLYPPQHF.

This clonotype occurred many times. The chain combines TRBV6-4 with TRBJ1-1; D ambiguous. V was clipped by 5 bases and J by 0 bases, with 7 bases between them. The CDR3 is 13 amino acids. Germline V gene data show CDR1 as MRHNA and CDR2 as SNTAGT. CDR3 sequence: CASSSNMNTEAFF. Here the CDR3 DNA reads TGTGCCAGCAGTAGTAACATGAACACTGAAGCTTTCTTT.

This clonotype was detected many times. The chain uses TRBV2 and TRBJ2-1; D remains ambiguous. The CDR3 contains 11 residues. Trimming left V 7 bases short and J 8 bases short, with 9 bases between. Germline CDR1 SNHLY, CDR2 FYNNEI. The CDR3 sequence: CASTARDEQFF. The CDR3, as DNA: TGTGCCAGCACGGCCCGGGATGAGCAGTTCTTC.

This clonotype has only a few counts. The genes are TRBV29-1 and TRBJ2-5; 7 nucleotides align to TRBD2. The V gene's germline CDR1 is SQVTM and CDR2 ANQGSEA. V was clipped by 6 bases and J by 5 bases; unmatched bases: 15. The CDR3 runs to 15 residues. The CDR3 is CSVDGLTSLAETQYF. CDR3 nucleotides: TGCAGCGTGGATGGGTTGACTAGCCTGGCGGAGACCCAGTACTTC.

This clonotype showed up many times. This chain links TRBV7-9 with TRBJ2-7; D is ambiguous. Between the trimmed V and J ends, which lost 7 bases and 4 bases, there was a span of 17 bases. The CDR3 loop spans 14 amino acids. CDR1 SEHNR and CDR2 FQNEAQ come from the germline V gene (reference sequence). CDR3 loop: CASTSFEQPYEQYF. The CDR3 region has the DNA TGTGCCAGCACCTCCTTCGAGCAGCCTTACGAGCAGTACTTC.

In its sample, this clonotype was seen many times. Here the CDR3 reads CATSDLQVGGHGDTQYF. DNA for the CDR3: TGTGCCACCAGTGATTTGCAGGTGGGGGGCCATGGAGATACGCAGTATTTT. V and J are TRBV24-1 and TRBJ2-3; possibly TRBD1 or TRBD2 for D (6 bases each). Germline loops: CDR1 KGHDR, CDR2 SFDVKD. Trimming took off 0 bases at V and 5 bases at J, with 17 bases between the two ends. The CDR3 totals 17 residues.

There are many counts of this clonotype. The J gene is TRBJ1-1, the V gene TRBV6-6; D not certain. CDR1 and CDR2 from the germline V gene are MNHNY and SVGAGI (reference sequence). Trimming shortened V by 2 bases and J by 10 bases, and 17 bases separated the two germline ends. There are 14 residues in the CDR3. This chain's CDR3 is CASSYPDARYGAFF. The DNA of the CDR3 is TGTGCCAGCAGTTACCCCGACGCCCGATATGGAGCTTTCTTT.

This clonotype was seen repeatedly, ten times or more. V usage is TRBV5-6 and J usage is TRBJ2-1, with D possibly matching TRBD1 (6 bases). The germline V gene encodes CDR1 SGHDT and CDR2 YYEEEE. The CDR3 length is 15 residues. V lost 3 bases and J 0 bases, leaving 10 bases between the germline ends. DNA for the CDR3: TGTGCCAGCAGCTCCCGGGACACCTCCTACAATGAGCAGTTCTTC. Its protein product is CASSSRDTSYNEQFF.

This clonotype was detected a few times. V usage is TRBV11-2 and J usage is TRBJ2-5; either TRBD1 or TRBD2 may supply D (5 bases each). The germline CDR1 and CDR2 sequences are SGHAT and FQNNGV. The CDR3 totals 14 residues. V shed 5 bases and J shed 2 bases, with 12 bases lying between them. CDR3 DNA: TGTGCCAGCAGCCCCTTGGGACGGCAAGAGACCCAGTACTTC. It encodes CASSPLGRQETQYF.

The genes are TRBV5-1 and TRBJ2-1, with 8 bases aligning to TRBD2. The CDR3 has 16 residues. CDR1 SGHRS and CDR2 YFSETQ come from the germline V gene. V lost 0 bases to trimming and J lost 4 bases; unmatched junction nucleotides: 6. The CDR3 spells CASSLVAGRFYNEQFF. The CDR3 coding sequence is TGCGCCAGCAGCTTGGTAGCGGGGAGATTTTACAATGAGCAGTTCTTC.

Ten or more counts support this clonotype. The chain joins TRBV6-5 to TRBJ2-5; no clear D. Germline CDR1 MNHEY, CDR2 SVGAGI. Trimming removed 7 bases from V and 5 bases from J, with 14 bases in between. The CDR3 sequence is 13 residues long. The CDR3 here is CASKDRTQETQYF. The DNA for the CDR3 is TGTGCCAGCAAGGATAGAACTCAGGAGACCCAGTACTTC.